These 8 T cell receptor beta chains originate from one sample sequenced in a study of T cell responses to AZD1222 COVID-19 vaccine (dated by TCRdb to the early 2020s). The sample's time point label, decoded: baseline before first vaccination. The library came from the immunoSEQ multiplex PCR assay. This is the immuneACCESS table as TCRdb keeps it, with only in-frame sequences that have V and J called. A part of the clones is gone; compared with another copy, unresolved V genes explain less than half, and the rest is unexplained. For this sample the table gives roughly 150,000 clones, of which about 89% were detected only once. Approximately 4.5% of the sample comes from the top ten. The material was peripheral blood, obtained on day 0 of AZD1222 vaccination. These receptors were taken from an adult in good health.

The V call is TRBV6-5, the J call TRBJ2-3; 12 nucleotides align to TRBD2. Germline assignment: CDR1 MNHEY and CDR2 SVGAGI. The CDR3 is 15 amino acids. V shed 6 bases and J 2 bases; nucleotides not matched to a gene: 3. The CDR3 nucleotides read TGTGCCAGCAGAGGACTAGCGGGGACCACAGATACGCAGTATTTT. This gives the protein CASRGLAGTTDTQYF.

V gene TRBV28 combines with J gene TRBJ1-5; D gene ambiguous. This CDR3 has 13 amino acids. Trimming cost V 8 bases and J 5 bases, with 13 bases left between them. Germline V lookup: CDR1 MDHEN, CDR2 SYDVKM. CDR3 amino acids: CASHETSDQPQHF. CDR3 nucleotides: TGTGCCAGCCATGAGACGTCGGATCAGCCCCAGCATTTT.

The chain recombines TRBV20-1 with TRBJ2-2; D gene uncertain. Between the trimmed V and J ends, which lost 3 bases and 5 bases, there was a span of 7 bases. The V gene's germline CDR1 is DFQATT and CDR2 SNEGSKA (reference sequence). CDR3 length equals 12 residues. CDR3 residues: CSASSGTGELFF. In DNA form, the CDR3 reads TGCAGTGCTAGTTCTGGAACCGGGGAGCTGTTTTTT.

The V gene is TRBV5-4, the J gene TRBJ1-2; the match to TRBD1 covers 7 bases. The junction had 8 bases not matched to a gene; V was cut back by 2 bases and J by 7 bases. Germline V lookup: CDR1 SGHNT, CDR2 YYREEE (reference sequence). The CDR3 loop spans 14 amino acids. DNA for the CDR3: TGTGCCAGCAGCTTCGCCGGGACAGAGCGTGGCTACACCTTC. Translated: CASSFAGTERGYTF.

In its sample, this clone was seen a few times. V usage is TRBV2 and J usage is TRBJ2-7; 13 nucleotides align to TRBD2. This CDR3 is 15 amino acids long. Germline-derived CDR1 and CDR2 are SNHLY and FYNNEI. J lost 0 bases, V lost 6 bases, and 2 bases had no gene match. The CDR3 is CASRGLAGASYEQYF. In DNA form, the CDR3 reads TGTGCCAGCAGAGGACTAGCGGGGGCCTCCTACGAGCAGTACTTC.

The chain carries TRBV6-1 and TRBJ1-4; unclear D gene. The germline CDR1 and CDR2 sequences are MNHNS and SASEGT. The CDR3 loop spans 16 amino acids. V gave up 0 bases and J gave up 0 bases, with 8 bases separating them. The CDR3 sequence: CASSEARKATNEKLFF. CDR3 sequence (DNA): TGTGCCAGCAGTGAAGCGAGGAAGGCAACTAATGAAAAACTGTTTTTT.

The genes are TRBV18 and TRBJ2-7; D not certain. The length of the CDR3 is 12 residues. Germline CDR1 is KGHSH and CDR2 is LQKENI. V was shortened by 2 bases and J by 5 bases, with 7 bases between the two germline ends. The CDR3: CASSPDPHEQYF. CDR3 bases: TGTGCCAGCTCACCAGATCCCCACGAGCAGTACTTC.

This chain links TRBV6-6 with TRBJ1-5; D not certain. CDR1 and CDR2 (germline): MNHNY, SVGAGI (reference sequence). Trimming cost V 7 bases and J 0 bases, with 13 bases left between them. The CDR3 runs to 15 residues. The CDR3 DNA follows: TGTGCCAGCACCCTTTGGGGTTATAGCAATCAGCCCCAGCATTTT. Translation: CASTLWGYSNQPQHF.